These 19 T cell receptor beta chains were sequenced from one sample in a study of T cell repertoires in cytomegalovirus infection (dated by TCRdb to between 2018 and 2021). Sequencing relied on an Illumina HiSeq 1500. TCRdb trimmed the raw reads at Q25, called clones with MiXCR and kept productive beta chains. One record per CDR3 amino acid sequence lists the most common genes and DNA. The sample has almost 550,000 distinct CDR3 sequences on record, approximately 15% of them singletons. The top ten clonotypes cover under 30% of the sample. Sequenced material: CD8+ T cells from PBMCs. The receptors here all came from a human donor in good health (CMV status not recorded). Some clones in this sample may be carry-over from other donors' samples.

Comment on this clonotype: A much larger clone lies one base from this, so it may be a read error. The chain joins TRBV7-4 to TRBJ1-5; 10 bases align to TRBD1. Per the germline V gene, CDR1 is SGHVT and CDR2 is SQSDAQ. The CDR3 contains 15 residues. The CDR3 sequence is CVSSRTGGSNQPQHF. The CDR3 region has the DNA TGTGTCAGCAGCAGGACAGGGGGTAGCAATCAGCCCCAGCATTTT.

This clonotype came up once. The chain links TRBV4-1 to TRBJ2-7; D is ambiguous. This CDR3 has 15 amino acids. The ends were cut back, 4 bases at V and 5 bases at J, with 18 bases in the middle. CDR1 is MGHRA, CDR2 YSYEKL, per germline. For the CDR3, the DNA is TGCGCCAGCAGCCGGCGGACCGGTCAAGAAGACGAGCAGTACTTC. Translation gives CASSRRTGQEDEQYF.

This clonotype was recorded many times. The chain uses TRBV6-1 and TRBJ1-3; D is undetermined. This CDR3 region has 15 residues. The germline V gene has CDR1 MNHNS and CDR2 SASEGT. Trimming shortened V by 10 bases and J by 0 bases, and 16 bases separated the two germline ends. DNA for the CDR3: TGTGCCATTGATTATCGCCTCCGCTCTGGAAACACCATATATTTT. Its translation is CAIDYRLRSGNTIYF.

The table lists this clonotype with many counts. The rearrangement joins TRBV28 to TRBJ2-7; 10 positions match TRBD1. This CDR3 is built from 17 residues. The trim removed 3 bases at V and 3 bases at J, leaving 11 bases unmatched. Per germline, CDR1 MDHEN and CDR2 SYDVKM. Here the CDR3 reads CASSFLPPRDRGYEQYF. The CDR3 nucleotides are TGTGCCAGCAGTTTCCTCCCCCCGCGGGACAGGGGCTACGAGCAGTACTTC.

Ten or more counts support this clonotype. The chain uses TRBV7-6 and TRBJ2-7; 9 nucleotides agree with TRBD1. Germline CDR1 SGHVS, CDR2 FNYEAQ. Losses at the gene ends were 5 bases for V and 5 bases for J; bases not matched to a gene: 7. CDR3 size: 14 residues. CDR3 residues: CASSPTGGNHEQYF. CDR3 nucleotide sequence: TGTGCCAGCAGCCCCACAGGGGGCAACCACGAGCAGTACTTC.

This clonotype was recorded many times. This sequence joins TRBV28 and TRBJ1-2; no clear D. Deletions cut 6 bases from V and 4 bases from J, with 12 bases between. Germline V lookup: CDR1 MDHEN, CDR2 SYDVKM. This CDR3 is 13 amino acids long. CDR3 sequence reads: CASSLGGVYGYTF. As DNA, the CDR3 is TGTGCCAGCAGCTTAGGCGGGGTCTATGGCTACACCTTC.

This clonotype was detected many times. This chain uses TRBV6-1 with TRBJ1-2; D may be TRBD1 (6 bases). The CDR3 length is 15 residues. V was shortened by 7 bases and J by 5 bases, with 20 bases between the two germline ends. Germline lookup yields CDR1 MNHNS and CDR2 SASEGT. CDR3 sequence: CASTTLGGGGYGYTF. Written as DNA, the CDR3 is TGTGCCAGCACCACGTTGGGAGGGGGAGGTTATGGCTACACCTTC.

This clonotype was counted only a few times. The rearrangement uses TRBV4-2 and TRBJ2-7; 7 bases fit TRBD1. Germline V gene data show CDR1 as LGHNA and CDR2 as YNFKEQ. V lost 5 bases to trimming and J lost 0 bases; unmatched junction nucleotides: 7. The CDR3 consists of 15 residues. CDR3 amino acids: CASSSGTESSYEQYF. CDR3 coding DNA: TGTGCCAGCAGCTCTGGGACAGAGAGCTCCTACGAGCAGTACTTC.

This clonotype has a count of ten or more. V usage is TRBV27 and J usage is TRBJ2-2; weak D call: TRBD1 (5 bases). Deletions cut 6 bases from V and 1 base from J, with 15 bases between. Germline CDR1 reads MNHEY; CDR2 reads SMNVEV (reference sequence). CDR3 length: 16 amino acids. CDR3 sequence: CASRLALGQNTGELFF. The CDR3 DNA reads TGTGCCAGCAGACTGGCCTTAGGACAGAACACCGGGGAGCTGTTTTTT.

The V and J genes are TRBV12-3 or TRBV12-4 and TRBJ1-2; possible D gene TRBD1, 6 bases. Between the trimmed V and J ends, which lost 1 base and 4 bases, there was a span of 16 bases. The CDR3 is 16 residues long. CDR3 in DNA: TGTGCCAGCAGTTTAGGGGGGGCCGGTGGGTTCTATGGCTACACCTTC. Its protein product is CASSLGGAGGFYGYTF.

The gene calls are TRBV5-6 and TRBJ2-7, with TRBD1 identical over 8 bases. CDR1 is SGHDT, CDR2 YYEEEE, per germline. V lost 3 bases, J lost 2 bases, and 4 bases stayed unmatched. The CDR3 is 14 amino acids. Written as DNA, the CDR3 is TGTGCCAGCAGCTCGGACAGGGACGCCTACGAGCAGTACTTC. It encodes CASSSDRDAYEQYF.

This clonotype was observed a few times. The chain combines TRBV11-2 with TRBJ1-5; the D is unclear. Trimming stripped 4 bases from V and 5 bases from J, with 15 bases between. Germline loops: CDR1 SGHAT, CDR2 FQNNGV. There are 15 residues in the CDR3. This chain's CDR3 is CASSSKPGRDQPQHF. In DNA form, the CDR3 reads TGTGCCAGCAGCTCCAAGCCGGGAAGGGATCAGCCCCAGCATTTT. Based on the CDR3 plus reference TRBV11-2 and TRBJ1-5, the full variable domain is EAGVAQSPRYKIIEKRQSVAFWCNPISGHATLYWYQQILGQGPKLLIQFQNNGVVDDSQLPKDRFSAERLKGVDSTLKIQPAKLEDSAVYLCASSSKPGRDQPQHFGDGTRLSIL.

This clonotype was seen a single time. V gene TRBV9 combines with J gene TRBJ2-2, with 10 bases that match TRBD2. CDR1 is SGDLS, CDR2 YYNGEE, per germline. The length of the CDR3 is 20 residues. Trimming at V came to 0 bases and at J to 9 bases, leaving 20 bases not matched to a gene. CDR3: CASSVATRSSGGGWGRELFF. In nucleotides, the CDR3 is TGTGCCAGCAGCGTAGCTACGCGGTCTAGCGGGGGAGGTTGGGGCCGGGAGCTGTTTTTT.

This clonotype has ten or more counts. V and J are TRBV12-3 or TRBV12-4 and TRBJ2-7; 10 bases are a match to TRBD1. The CDR3 runs to 16 residues. V shed 2 bases and J 0 bases; nucleotides not matched to a gene: 4. CDR3 residues: CASSLSGQGPSYEQYF. The DNA of the CDR3 is TGTGCCAGCAGTTTATCGGGACAGGGGCCCTCCTACGAGCAGTACTTC.

The gene calls are TRBV12-3 or TRBV12-4 and TRBJ2-2; TRBD2 aligns across 9 bases. CDR3 length equals 17 residues. The V segment lost 3 bases and the J segment 3 bases; nucleotides outside the gene matches: 8. Here the CDR3 reads CASSFSAGGPYTGELFF. The CDR3 DNA reads TGTGCCAGCAGTTTCTCAGCGGGGGGCCCTTACACCGGGGAGCTGTTTTTT.

This clonotype occurred many times. The genes are TRBV7-2 and TRBJ1-1; the D is unclear. The CDR3 is 14 residues long. The germline V and J ends were trimmed by 5 bases and 1 base, with 11 bases remaining between them. Germline V gene sequence: CDR1 SGHTA, CDR2 FQGNSA. CDR3 nucleotides: TGTGCCAGCAGCACCACACAGAGGAACACTGAAGCTTTCTTT. It encodes CASSTTQRNTEAFF.

There are a few counts of this clonotype. The gene calls are TRBV27 and TRBJ1-5; D gene unclear. Trimming cost V 4 bases and J 7 bases, with 11 bases left between them. There are 13 residues in the CDR3. In germline, CDR1 is MNHEY, CDR2 SMNVEV (reference sequence). CDR3 in DNA: TGTGCCAGCAGTTCTGCGTGGCGCCAGCCCCAGCATTTT. As protein: CASSSAWRQPQHF.

This clonotype has at least ten counts. The chain recombines TRBV12-5 with TRBJ1-2; 8 bases map to TRBD1. CDR3 length equals 17 residues. V was pared by 1 base and J by 6 bases, with 13 bases of the junction left unmatched. Germline CDR1 and CDR2: LGHNT and FRNRAP. CDR3 DNA: TGTGCTAGTGGTTTGGCCGGGACAGGCGTCCTGTCGGATGGCTACACCTTC. As protein: CASGLAGTGVLSDGYTF.

The chain carries TRBV5-1 and TRBJ2-2; a possible D gene is TRBD2 (5 bases). CDR1 and CDR2 from the germline V gene are SGHRS and YFSETQ. The CDR3 contains 16 residues. Trimming left V 0 bases short and J 3 bases short, with 12 bases between. CDR3 sequence reads: CASSLALVGDTGELFF. For the CDR3, the DNA is TGCGCCAGCAGCTTGGCCCTGGTCGGGGACACCGGGGAGCTGTTTTTT.